This entry lists 4 T cell receptor beta chains sequenced from one sample in a study of T-cell memory formation after mild COVID-19. TCRdb reprocessed the 5' RACE reads via MiXCR and lists one record per CDR3 protein. The sample holds approximately 350,000 distinct CDR3 sequences, 13% to 15% seen once. Sequenced material: PBMCs or a T cell subset sorted from them (not recorded which). The receptors were sampled from a man in his late teens or twenties who had mild COVID-19 (a few samples of this study predate the infection). Cell type and time point are not known.

This clonotype was picked up many times. The J gene is TRBJ2-3, the V gene TRBV24-1; D is uncertain. CDR3 length equals 12 residues. Germline CDR1 reads KGHDR; CDR2 reads SFDVKD. V lost 5 bases to trimming and J lost 0 bases, with 2 bases between them. The CDR3 bases are TGTGCCACCAGTGGGAGCACAGATACGCAGTATTTT. Amino acid sequence: CATSGSTDTQYF.

The V and J genes are TRBV5-4 and TRBJ2-3, with TRBD2 matching 8 bases. CDR3 size: 20 residues. Germline lookup yields CDR1 SGHNT and CDR2 YYREEE (reference sequence). The junction had 17 bases not matched to a gene; V was cut back by 2 bases and J by 0 bases. The CDR3 DNA sequence: TGTGCCAGCAGCTTCCCAGCCTGGCAAGCGGGGGCTAAGAGCACAGATACGCAGTATTTT. Residues: CASSFPAWQAGAKSTDTQYF.

The CDR3 sequence is CASSYRASDDEQYF. The CDR3 region has the DNA TGTGCCAGCAGTTACCGGGCTAGCGACGACGAGCAGTACTTC. This sequence joins TRBV6-5 and TRBJ2-7, with a weak D call TRBD2 (6 bases). V was cut by 2 bases and J by 5 bases, with 13 bases left in between. The CDR3 is made up of 14 amino acids. CDR1 is MNHEY and CDR2 is SVGAGI in the germline V gene.

This clonotype was detected only a few times. The gene calls are TRBV4-2 and TRBJ1-6; no definite D call. The germline V gene has CDR1 LGHNA and CDR2 YNFKEQ. The CDR3 runs 15 residues. With 0 bases removed from V and 6 bases from J, the gap between germline ends came to 9 bases. The CDR3 here is CASSQDLGFNSPLHF. The CDR3 bases are TGTGCCAGCAGCCAAGATTTGGGGTTTAATTCACCCCTCCACTTT.